A selection of T cell receptor beta chains follows, all from one sample in a study of blood T cell repertoires in COVID-19. Measured with immunoSEQ multiplex PCR; TCRdb has only the in-frame clones, and not every one. The table has 200,000 to 250,000 clones, approximately 86% seen once. Sequencing was performed on peripheral blood. The source of these receptors is a woman in her 70s with active or convalescent COVID-19. CDR3s include the opening cysteine and the closing phenylalanine or tryptophan. The order of the fields is V gene, D gene, J gene, clone size, CDR3 protein, CDR3 DNA. The D gene is left open where the match is weak. Some rows have no size entry. The others give once, few or many, or a class for an expanded clone.

TRBV29-1	TRBD1	TRBJ2-2	NA	CSVGTGETGELFF	TGCAGCGTTGGGACAGGGGAAACCGGGGAGCTGTTTTTT
TRBV10-3	NA	TRBJ1-2	NA	CAIGPERNYGYTF	TGTGCCATCGGCCCTGAGAGGAACTATGGCTACACCTTC
TRBV29-1	NA	TRBJ1-1	NA	CSVEWQNEAFF	TGCAGCGTTGAATGGCAGAATGAAGCTTTCTTT
TRBV19	NA	TRBJ1-6	NA	CASSPIGAGSGGKAYNSPLHF	TGTGCCAGTAGCCCAATAGGGGCAGGCTCGGGGGGAAAGGCCTATAATTCACCCCTCCACTTT
TRBV25-1	NA	TRBJ1-2	NA	CASSGIRTQDYGYTF	TGTGCCAGCAGTGGAATCCGAACGCAGGACTATGGCTACACCTTC
TRBV6-2/TRBV6-3	NA	TRBJ1-5	NA	CASSPLGEGDNQPQHF	TGTGCCAGCAGTCCATTAGGGGAAGGGGACAATCAGCCCCAGCATTTT
TRBV2	TRBD1	TRBJ1-1	NA	CASSLLTGGTEAFF	TGTGCCAGCAGTCTCCTGACAGGGGGCACTGAAGCTTTCTTT
TRBV19	TRBD1	TRBJ1-2	once	CASSRNPGQGYGYTF	TGTGCCAGTAGCCGAAACCCGGGACAGGGATATGGCTACACCTTC
TRBV5-1	TRBD1	TRBJ1-5	NA	CASSWDRYQPQHF	TGCGCCAGCAGCTGGGACAGGTATCAGCCCCAGCATTTT
TRBV7-9	TRBD1	TRBJ1-1	NA	CASSSDARDRRNTEAFF	TGTGCCAGCAGCTCAGACGCCCGGGACAGAAGAAACACTGAAGCTTTCTTT
TRBV12-3/TRBV12-4	NA	TRBJ1-2	NA	CASSSGGGSTF	TGTGCCAGCAGTTCGGGCGGGGGATCCACCTTC
TRBV6-5	NA	TRBJ2-3	NA	CASSYYRSTDTQYF	TGTGCCAGCAGTTACTACAGGTCCACAGATACGCAGTATTTT
TRBV6-5	TRBD1	TRBJ1-2	NA	CASATGTGDYGYTF	TGTGCCAGCGCCACCGGGACAGGGGACTATGGCTACACCTTC
TRBV4-1	NA	TRBJ1-2	NA	CASSQVEGANYGYTF	TGCGCCAGCAGCCAAGTCGAGGGTGCTAACTATGGCTACACCTTC
TRBV29-1	NA	TRBJ2-2	NA	CSVDSKRTGELFF	TGCAGCGTTGACTCGAAGAGAACCGGGGAGCTGTTTTTT
TRBV4-1	NA	TRBJ1-2	NA	CASSHPGPGYGYTF	TGCGCCAGCAGCCATCCAGGTCCGGGATATGGCTACACCTTC
TRBV27	NA	TRBJ1-4	NA	CASSWRGYPTNEKLFF	TGTGCCAGCAGTTGGCGGGGCTATCCAACTAATGAAAAACTGTTTTTT
TRBV7-9	TRBD1	TRBJ1-4	once	CASSLIGGTGEKLFF	TGTGCCAGCAGCCTGATAGGGGGGACAGGGGAAAAACTGTTTTTT
TRBV28	TRBD1	TRBJ1-6	few	CASRSTGGPSPLHF	TGTGCCAGCAGATCGACAGGGGGCCCATCACCCCTCCACTTT
TRBV3-1/TRBV3-2	TRBD1	TRBJ1-1	NA	CASSPQGTANTEAFF	TGTGCCAGCAGCCCTCAAGGGACAGCGAACACTGAAGCTTTCTTT
TRBV4-3	NA	TRBJ1-4	NA	CASSQEGGMGEKLFF	TGCGCCAGCAGCCAAGAGGGGGGGATGGGCGAAAAACTGTTTTTT
TRBV27	NA	TRBJ2-7	NA	CASSPGAQGFYEQYF	TGTGCCAGCAGTCCGGGTGCACAGGGATTCTACGAGCAGTACTTC
TRBV7-3	NA	TRBJ2-5	NA	CASSGAFGETQYF	TGTGCCAGCAGCGGGGCCTTTGGAGAGACCCAGTACTTC
TRBV6-4	TRBD1	TRBJ1-6	NA	CASSRDSYNSPLHF	TGTGCCAGCAGTAGGGACAGCTATAATTCACCCCTCCACTTT
TRBV7-9	NA	TRBJ1-3	NA	CASSLREPGNTIYF	TGTGCCAGCAGCTTAAGGGAGCCTGGAAACACCATATATTTT
TRBV11-2	TRBD2	TRBJ2-3	NA	CASSPGTSGRGDTQYF	TGTGCCAGCAGCCCCGGGACTAGCGGGAGGGGCGATACGCAGTATTTT
TRBV11-2	NA	TRBJ1-1	NA	CASSFQNTEAFF	TGTGCCAGCAGCTTCCAGAACACTGAAGCTTTCTTT
TRBV4-3	NA	TRBJ1-6	NA	CASSQDESAPLHF	TGCGCCAGCAGCCAAGACGAGAGCGCACCCCTCCACTTT
TRBV27	TRBD2	TRBJ2-5	NA	CASRPWGGGQETQYF	TGTGCCAGCAGACCCTGGGGCGGGGGGCAAGAGACCCAGTACTTC
TRBV24-1	TRBD2	TRBJ2-3	NA	CATRSGGGTDTQYF	TGTGCCACCAGAAGCGGGGGGGGCACAGATACGCAGTATTTT
TRBV5-4	NA	TRBJ1-1	once	CASSLIRGNTEAFF	TGTGCCAGCAGCTTGATCAGGGGGAACACTGAAGCTTTCTTT
TRBV6-5	NA	TRBJ1-1	NA	CASSYSGGRIEAFF	TGTGCCAGCAGTTACAGCGGGGGCCGTATAGAAGCTTTCTTT
TRBV3-1/TRBV3-2	NA	TRBJ1-5	NA	CASSHSSPANQPQHF	TGTGCCAGCAGCCACTCTAGCCCGGCAAATCAGCCCCAGCATTTT
TRBV24-1	TRBD2	TRBJ2-5	NA	CATGERGAGGETQYF	TGTGCCACCGGGGAGCGGGGGGCCGGAGGGGAGACCCAGTACTTC
TRBV5-1	TRBD1	TRBJ1-2	NA	CASSEGALGYGYTF	TGCGCCAGCAGCGAGGGGGCATTAGGCTATGGCTACACCTTC
TRBV19	TRBD1	TRBJ1-5	NA	CASTKAWDSTVQPQHF	TGTGCCAGTACCAAAGCCTGGGACAGCACAGTTCAGCCCCAGCATTTT
TRBV12-3/TRBV12-4	NA	TRBJ1-2	NA	CASSLISYGYTF	TGTGCCAGCAGTTTAATCAGTTATGGCTACACCTTC
TRBV7-8	NA	TRBJ1-3	NA	CASSLVAGTGNTIYF	TGTGCCAGCAGCTTAGTAGCGGGAACTGGAAACACCATATATTTT
TRBV19	TRBD1	TRBJ2-5	NA	CASSIRPGTGAETQYF	TGTGCCAGTAGTATCCGCCCCGGGACAGGGGCTGAGACCCAGTACTTC
TRBV18	NA	TRBJ2-1	NA	CASSPGGATYNEQFF	TGTGCCAGCTCACCAGGGGGCGCGACCTACAATGAGCAGTTCTTC
TRBV19	TRBD1	TRBJ1-1	NA	CASSIGGGFNTEAFF	TGTGCCAGTAGTATTGGAGGGGGCTTTAACACTGAAGCTTTCTTT
TRBV5-4	TRBD1	TRBJ2-2	once	CASSQTGERELFF	TGTGCCAGCAGCCAAACAGGGGAGCGGGAGCTGTTTTTT
TRBV6-1	TRBD1	TRBJ2-7	NA	CASSEAGQWQYF	TGTGCCAGCAGTGAAGCGGGACAGTGGCAGTACTTC
TRBV6-6	NA	TRBJ1-1	NA	CASSWGVNTEAFF	TGTGCCAGCAGTTGGGGGGTTAACACTGAAGCTTTCTTT
TRBV5-5	NA	TRBJ1-4	NA	CASSSLGPDREKLFF	TGTGCCAGCAGCTCATTGGGCCCTGACAGGGAAAAACTGTTTTTT
TRBV5-1	TRBD2	TRBJ2-7	NA	CASHPIAGGYEQYF	TGCGCCAGTCATCCAATAGCGGGGGGTTACGAGCAGTACTTC
TRBV21-1	NA	TRBJ2-1	NA	CASSKRESGGFADEQFF	TGTGCCAGCAGCAAAAGGGAGAGCGGGGGCTTCGCGGATGAGCAGTTCTTC
TRBV5-1	TRBD1	TRBJ1-1	NA	CASSFSGEGATEAFF	TGCGCCAGCAGCTTTAGCGGGGAGGGGGCCACTGAAGCTTTCTTT